These 9 T cell receptor beta chains were sequenced from one sample in a study of blood T cell repertoires in COVID-19. The table came from immunoSEQ multiplex PCR; TCRdb's copy has only in-frame clones and leaves some out. The repertoire holds 330,000 or so clones, with about 87% as singletons. Input material: PBMCs or T cells enriched from blood (not recorded which). The receptors were gathered from a man in his thirties or forties who had recovered from COVID-19.

This chain connects TRBV2 to TRBJ2-3; tentatively, D is TRBD2 (5 bases). Germline assignment: CDR1 SNHLY and CDR2 FYNNEI. The CDR3 covers 15 residues. V gave up 4 bases and J gave up 0 bases, with 11 bases separating them. DNA for the CDR3: TGTGCCAGCAGTGGGACTGCTGCTAGCACAGATACGCAGTATTTT. It encodes CASSGTAASTDTQYF.

The chain has TRBV5-1 and TRBJ2-3, with D unclear. The V and J ends lost 0 bases and 3 bases respectively, with 11 bases between them. This CDR3 has 15 residues. Germline V lookup: CDR1 SGHRS, CDR2 YFSETQ. In DNA, the CDR3 is TGCGCCAGCAGCTTGGCCGGTCGTCGGACAGATACGCAGTATTTT. Its translation is CASSLAGRRTDTQYF.

This clone was detected a few times. CDR3 nucleotide sequence: TGTGCCATCAGTGGGAGACAGGGGCAAAACTATGGCTACACCTTC. Its translation: CAISGRQGQNYGYTF. The chain links TRBV10-3 to TRBJ1-2, with 8 bases fitting TRBD1. CDR1 is ENHRY, CDR2 SYGVKD, per germline. Losses at the gene ends were 4 bases for V and 2 bases for J; bases not matched to a gene: 6. This CDR3 comprises 15 residues.

The V and J genes are TRBV2 and TRBJ2-1; 9 nucleotides line up with TRBD2. CDR3 length equals 15 residues. The V segment lost 7 bases and the J segment 0 bases; nucleotides outside the gene matches: 4. Per germline, CDR1 SNHLY and CDR2 FYNNEI. CDR3 sequence reads: CASTLAGSSYNEQFF. DNA of the CDR3: TGTGCCAGCACCCTAGCGGGGAGCTCCTACAATGAGCAGTTCTTC.

The CDR3 coding sequence is TGTGCCAGCAGCCATAAAAGCAGGGTAGAAGGAAACACCATATATTTT. This sequence encodes CASSHKSRVEGNTIYF. The rearrangement joins TRBV3-1 (or the pseudogene TRBV3-2) to TRBJ1-3; D is possibly TRBD1 (5 bases). Germline CDR1 and CDR2: LGHDT and YNNKEL (reference sequence). The CDR3 has 16 amino acids. V was shortened by 3 bases and J by 4 bases, with 16 bases between the two germline ends.

Points on this clone: At one of its ends the junction is not consistent with the germline gene, which may arise from a read error. The chain employs TRBV7-9 and TRBJ2-7, with a possible D match to TRBD1 (6 bases). The CDR3 runs 14 residues. The germline gives CDR1 SEHNR, CDR2 FQNEAQ (reference sequence). CDR3 loop: CTSSYRDAPYEQYF. The CDR3 DNA follows: TGTACCAGCAGCTACAGGGATGCCCCCTACGAGCAGTACTTC.

The V gene is TRBV30, the J gene TRBJ1-1; D is unclear. With 3 bases removed from V and 11 bases from J, the gap between germline ends came to 16 bases. The CDR3 spans 12 residues. CDR1 GTSNPN and CDR2 SVGIG come from the germline V gene (reference sequence). CDR3 DNA: TGTGCCTGGAGGTTGGGAGGAAAGAGGGCTTTCTTT. It is translated as CAWRLGGKRAFF.

The J gene is TRBJ2-7, the V gene TRBV5-1; TRBD2 matches 7 bases. The CDR3 has 15 residues. Germline trimming cut 4 bases from V and 5 bases from J; bases unmatched to any gene: 12. The germline gives CDR1 SGHRS, CDR2 YFSETQ. CDR3 DNA: TGCGCCAGCAGCCGCGGATGGGGGGAGGGGCACGAGCAGTACTTC. The encoded protein is CASSRGWGEGHEQYF.

V is TRBV4-1 and J is TRBJ1-3, with TRBD1 as a possible D gene (5 bases). CDR3 length: 16 residues. The V and J ends lost 0 bases and 3 bases respectively, with 12 bases between them. Germline V gives CDR1 MGHRA, CDR2 YSYEKL. CDR3 sequence reads: CASSQEGALLGNTIYF. The CDR3 DNA is TGCGCCAGCAGCCAAGAAGGGGCCCTACTTGGAAACACCATATATTTT.